This T cell receptor (beta chain) was sequenced during a study of T-cell memory formation after mild COVID-19. Study-level findings and limits: Specificity for SARS-CoV-2 was not confirmed among the second-wave clones peaking on day 37. Balance between CD4 and CD8 was seen in clones contracting day 15 to 85, and a CD4+ lean was seen in later expanders. Contracting clones localized mainly to CM and EM when CD4+ and mainly to EMRA when CD8+.

TCRdb re-called the 5' RACE reads through MiXCR, storing one row per CDR3 protein. Seen here are roughly 300,000 distinct CDR3 sequences, roughly 15% observed once, and the top ten hold 22%. The CDR3 is 14 residues long. Germline loops: CDR1 LGHNA, CDR2 YSLEER. V shed 0 bases and J shed 7 bases, with 12 bases lying between them. This clonotype was observed a few times. Its antigen is not identified. The sequence came from a man between 18 and 29 years old who had mild COVID-19 (a few samples of this study predate the infection). Cell type and time point are not known. Material for sequencing was PBMCs or a T cell subset sorted from them (not recorded which). The V gene is TRBV4-3, the J gene TRBJ2-5; D is undetermined. The CDR3 DNA reads as TGCGCCAGCAGCCAAGAGGCATCGGCCTCGACCCAGTACTTC. Its protein product is CASSQEASASTQYF.